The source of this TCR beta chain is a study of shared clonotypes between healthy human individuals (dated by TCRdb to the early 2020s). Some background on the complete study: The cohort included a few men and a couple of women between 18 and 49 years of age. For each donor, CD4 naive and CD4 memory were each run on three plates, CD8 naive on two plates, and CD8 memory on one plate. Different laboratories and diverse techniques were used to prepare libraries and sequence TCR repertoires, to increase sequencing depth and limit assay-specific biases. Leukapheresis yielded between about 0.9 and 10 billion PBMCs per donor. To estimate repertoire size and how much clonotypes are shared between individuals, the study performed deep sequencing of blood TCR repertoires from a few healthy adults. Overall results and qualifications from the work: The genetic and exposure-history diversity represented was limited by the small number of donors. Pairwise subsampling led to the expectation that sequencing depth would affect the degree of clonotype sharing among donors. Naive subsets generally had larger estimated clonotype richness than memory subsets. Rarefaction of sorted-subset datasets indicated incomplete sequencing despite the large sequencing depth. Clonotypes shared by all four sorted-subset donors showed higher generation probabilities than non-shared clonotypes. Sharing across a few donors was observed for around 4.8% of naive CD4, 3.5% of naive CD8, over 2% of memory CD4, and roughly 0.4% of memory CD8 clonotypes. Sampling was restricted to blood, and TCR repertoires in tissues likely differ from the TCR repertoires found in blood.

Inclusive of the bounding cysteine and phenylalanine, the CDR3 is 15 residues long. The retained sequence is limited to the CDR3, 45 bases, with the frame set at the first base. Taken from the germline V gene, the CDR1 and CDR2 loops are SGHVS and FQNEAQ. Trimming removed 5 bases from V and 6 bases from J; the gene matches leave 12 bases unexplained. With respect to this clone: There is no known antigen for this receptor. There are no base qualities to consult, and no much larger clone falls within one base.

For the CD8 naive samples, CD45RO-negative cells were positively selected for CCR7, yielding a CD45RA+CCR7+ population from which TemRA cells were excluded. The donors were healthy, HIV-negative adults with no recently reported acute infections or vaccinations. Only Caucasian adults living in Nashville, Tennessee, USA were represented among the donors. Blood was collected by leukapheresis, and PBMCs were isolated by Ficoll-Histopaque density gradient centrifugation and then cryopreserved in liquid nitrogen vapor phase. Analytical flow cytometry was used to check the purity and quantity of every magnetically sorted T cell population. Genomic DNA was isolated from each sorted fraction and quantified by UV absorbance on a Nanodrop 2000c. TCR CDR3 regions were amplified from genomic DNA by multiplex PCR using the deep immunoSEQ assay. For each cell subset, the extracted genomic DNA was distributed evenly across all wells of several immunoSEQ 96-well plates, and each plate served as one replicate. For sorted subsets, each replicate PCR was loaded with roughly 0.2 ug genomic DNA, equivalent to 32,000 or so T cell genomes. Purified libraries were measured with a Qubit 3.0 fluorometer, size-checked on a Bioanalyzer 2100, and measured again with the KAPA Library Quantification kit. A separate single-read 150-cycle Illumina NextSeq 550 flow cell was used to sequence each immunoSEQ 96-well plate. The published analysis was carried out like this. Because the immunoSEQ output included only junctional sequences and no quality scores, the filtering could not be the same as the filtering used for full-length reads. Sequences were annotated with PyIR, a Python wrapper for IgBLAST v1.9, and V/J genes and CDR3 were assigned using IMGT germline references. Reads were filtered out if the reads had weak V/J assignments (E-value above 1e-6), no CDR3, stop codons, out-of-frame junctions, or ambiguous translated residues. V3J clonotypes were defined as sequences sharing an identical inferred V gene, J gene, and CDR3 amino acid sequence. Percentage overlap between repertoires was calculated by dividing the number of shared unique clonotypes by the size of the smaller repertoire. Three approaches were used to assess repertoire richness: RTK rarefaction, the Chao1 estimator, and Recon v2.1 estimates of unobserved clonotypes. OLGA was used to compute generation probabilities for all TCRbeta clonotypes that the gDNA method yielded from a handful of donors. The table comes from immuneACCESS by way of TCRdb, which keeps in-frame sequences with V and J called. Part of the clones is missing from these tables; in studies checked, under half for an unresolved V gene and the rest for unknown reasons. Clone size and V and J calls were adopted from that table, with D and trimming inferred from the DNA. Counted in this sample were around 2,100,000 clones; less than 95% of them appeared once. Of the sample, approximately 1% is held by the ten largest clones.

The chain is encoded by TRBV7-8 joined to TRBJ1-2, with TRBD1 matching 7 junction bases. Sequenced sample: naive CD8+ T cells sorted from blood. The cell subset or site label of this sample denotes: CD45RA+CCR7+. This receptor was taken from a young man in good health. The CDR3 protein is CASSPETGLLDGYTF. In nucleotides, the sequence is TGTGCCAGCAGCCCTGAGACAGGGCTACTCGATGGCTACACCTTC.